This T cell receptor (beta chain) was retrieved from a study of beta chain features in type 1 diabetes. Study overall: Patients and healthy donors were similar in age, gender and cell yields. Study-level points and caveats: Type 1 diabetes patients had fewer VDJ junction insertions and more deletions. Shortening that was moderate but significant affected the TCRB CDR3s of Type 1 diabetes patients in all four CD4+ subsets.

The purity of all sorted populations exceeded 98%. The CDR3 extends over 12 amino acids. The V gene lost 3 bases and the J gene lost 7 bases, with 7 bases spanning the gap. CDR1 SEHNR and CDR2 FQNEAQ come from the germline V gene (reference sequence). The entirety of the isolated RNA underwent reverse transcription, so expressed TCRB transcripts were sequenced. Each sample of naive, central memory or regulatory T cells had, on average, around 3.3 million reads. Data came from immunoSEQ multiplex PCR; TCRdb stores just in-frame clones and leaves some out. Here the sample spans about 230,000 clones, 16% being singletons. This clone was detected only a few times. Its antigen is currently unknown.

This receptor was obtained from a man aged 30 to 39 with type 1 diabetes. The chain is built from TRBV7-9 and TRBJ2-1; the D is unclear. Sequencing input: naive CD4+ T cells from blood. CDR3: CASSLPENEQFF. For the CDR3, the DNA is TGTGCCAGCAGCTTGCCCGAGAATGAGCAGTTCTTC. Supplemented by reference TRBV7-9 and TRBJ2-1, the full variable domain reads DTGVSQNPRHKITKRGQNVTFRCDPISEHNRLYWYRQTLGQGPEFLTYFQNEAQLEKSRLLSDRFSAERPKGSFSTLEIQRTEQGDSAMYLCASSLPENEQFFGPGTRLTVL.